The 23 T cell receptor beta chains in this list originate from one sample, sequenced in a study of cytomegalovirus exposure and HLA in healthy donors. It was with 60 Vbeta and 13 Jbeta primers that the PCR ran. Here immunoSEQ multiplex PCR was the method, and the copy in TCRdb shows in-frame clones only, minus some. The top ten clones hold roughly 2.1% of a sample with 150,000 to 200,000 clones, 84% of them seen once. Sequences were obtained from PBMCs. Receptors were obtained from a man aged 18 to 29 in good health and CMV-seronegative.

The chain carries TRBV19 and TRBJ2-2; D gene ambiguous. Trimming stripped 2 bases from V and 2 bases from J, with 9 bases between. Germline CDR1 LNHDA, CDR2 SQIVND (reference sequence). The CDR3 contains 15 residues. DNA for the CDR3: TGTGCCAGTAGTATATTCGGTCCTAACACCGGGGAGCTGTTTTTT. Translation gives CASSIFGPNTGELFF.

The chain combines TRBV14 with TRBJ2-1; 8 bases line up with TRBD2. J was trimmed by 4 bases and V by 1 base; bases with no gene match: 9. Looked up from germline, CDR1 is SGHDN and CDR2 is FVKESK. This CDR3 has 17 amino acids. CDR3 sequence (DNA): TGTGCCAGCAGCCAAGTGGGGAGCGGGGGCCCATACAATGAGCAGTTCTTC. As protein: CASSQVGSGGPYNEQFF.

The rearrangement uses TRBV5-5 and TRBJ2-1; the D is unclear. The V and J ends lost 0 bases and 4 bases respectively, with 5 bases between them. CDR3 length: 13 amino acids. CDR1 is SGHKS, CDR2 YYEKEE, per germline (reference sequence). The CDR3 protein is CASSLAVYNEQFF. DNA for the CDR3: TGTGCCAGCAGCTTGGCAGTATACAATGAGCAGTTCTTC.

The chain links TRBV4-1 to TRBJ2-7, with 9 nucleotides matching TRBD1. After removal of 6 bases from V and 2 bases from J, the junction contained 14 bases not matched to a gene. Germline lookup yields CDR1 MGHRA and CDR2 YSYEKL. The CDR3 has 17 amino acids. The CDR3 reads CASSLGPDRGRTYEQYF. The CDR3 coding sequence is TGCGCCAGCAGTTTGGGACCAGACAGGGGGAGAACCTACGAGCAGTACTTC.

This clone was recorded a few times. At the DNA level, this CDR3 is encoded by other sequences in the same sample as well. The chain's CDR3 is CASSVGSGTGNTIYF. The CDR3, as DNA: TGTGCCAGCAGCGTAGGTTCGGGTACGGGAAACACCATATATTTT. This chain uses TRBV9 with TRBJ1-3; D remains unclear. CDR1 and CDR2 from the germline V gene are SGDLS and YYNGEE. CDR3 length equals 15 residues. Trimming stripped 0 bases from V and 4 bases from J, with 11 bases between. The full variable domain, its missing parts supplied by reference TRBV9 and TRBJ1-3, is DSGVTQTPKHLITATGQRVTLRCSPRSGDLSVYWYQQSLDQGLQFLIQYYNGEERAKGNILERFSAQQFPDLHSELNLSSLELGDSALYFCASSVGSGTGNTIYFGEGSWLTVV.

J is TRBJ1-1 and V is TRBV6-5; D perhaps matches TRBD1 (5 bases). V dropped 7 bases and J dropped 0 bases, with 12 bases sitting between them. This CDR3 is built from 14 residues. Per germline, CDR1 MNHEY and CDR2 SVGAGI. CDR3 DNA: TGTGCCAGCAACCCAGGGTCCATGAACACTGAAGCTTTCTTT. Its translation is CASNPGSMNTEAFF.

This chain connects TRBV2 to TRBJ1-1; maybe TRBD1 (5 bases). V was cut by 2 bases and J by 3 bases, with 13 bases left in between. Germline V gene data show CDR1 as SNHLY and CDR2 as FYNNEI. The CDR3 is 15 residues long. For the CDR3, the DNA is TGTGCCAGCAGTGAACAAGGAGGGGCGGACACTGAAGCTTTCTTT. The encoded protein is CASSEQGGADTEAFF. The entire variable domain, with the rest obtained from reference TRBV2 and TRBJ1-1, is as follows: EPEVTQTPSHQVTQMGQEVILRCVPISNHLYFYWYRQILGQKVEFLVSFYNNEISEKSEIFDDQFSVERPDGSNFTLKIRSTKLEDSAMYFCASSEQGGADTEAFFGQGTRLTVV.

J is TRBJ2-3 and V is TRBV7-8; 12 bases fit TRBD2. This CDR3 contains 18 residues. Germline V gene sequence: CDR1 SGHVS, CDR2 FQNEAQ. The ends lost 1 base at V and 4 bases at J; junction bases unmatched: 9. DNA for the CDR3: TGTGCCAGCAGCTTAGAAGCTAGCGGGGGGGCCGTGGCAGATACGCAGTATTTT. It translates to CASSLEASGGAVADTQYF.

There are a few counts of this clone. The chain is built from TRBV6-5 and TRBJ2-2, with D perhaps matching TRBD2 (6 bases). The CDR3 runs to 16 residues. The germline V gene encodes CDR1 MNHEY and CDR2 SVGAGI. V lost 4 bases and J lost 1, with 13 bases in between. This CDR3 reads CASSSPPRGNTGELFF. DNA of the CDR3: TGTGCCAGCAGTTCCCCCCCGCGGGGGAACACCGGGGAGCTGTTTTTT.

V and J are TRBV29-1 and TRBJ2-7; possibly TRBD1 for D (6 bases). The CDR3 is made up of 13 amino acids. Germline-derived CDR1 and CDR2 are SQVTM and ANQGSEA. Trimming removed 2 bases from V and 2 bases from J, with 10 bases in between. CDR3: CSVERDNTYEQYF. DNA for the CDR3: TGCAGCGTTGAACGGGACAACACCTACGAGCAGTACTTC.

The chain uses TRBV11-2 and TRBJ2-3, with TRBD2 identical over 9 bases. Trimming took 1 base from V and 3 from J; bases not matched to a gene: 2. Germline-derived CDR1 and CDR2 are SGHAT and FQNNGV. The CDR3 is made up of 15 amino acids. The CDR3 loop is CASSLGGGETDTQYF. As DNA, the CDR3 is TGTGCCAGCAGCTTAGGCGGGGGGGAAACAGATACGCAGTATTTT.

The rearrangement joins TRBV5-6 to TRBJ2-7; D unresolved. The CDR3 sequence is 14 residues long. Between the trimmed V and J ends, which lost 2 bases and 6 bases, there was a span of 15 bases. The germline CDR1 and CDR2 sequences are SGHDT and YYEEEE. This CDR3 is CASSLRQEYAEQYF. DNA of the CDR3: TGTGCCAGCAGCTTACGACAAGAGTATGCCGAGCAGTACTTC.

The J gene is TRBJ1-5, the V gene TRBV6-5, with a tentative D call TRBD1 (6 bases). V lost 5 bases to trimming and J lost 5 bases, with 16 bases between them. CDR3 length equals 15 residues. The germline V gene has CDR1 MNHEY and CDR2 SVGAGI. The CDR3 loop reads CASSAGVVFDQPQHF. In nucleotides, the CDR3 is TGTGCCAGCAGTGCAGGGGTGGTATTCGATCAGCCCCAGCATTTT.

This chain connects TRBV6-5 to TRBJ2-2; TRBD2 agrees at 11 bases. The CDR3 has 16 amino acids. Germline V lookup: CDR1 MNHEY, CDR2 SVGAGI. Germline trimming cut 0 bases from V and 6 bases from J; bases unmatched to any gene: 3. The CDR3 DNA follows: TGTGCCAGCAGTTACTCGCTAGCGGGAGGTGCCGGGGAGCTGTTTTTT. The encoded protein is CASSYSLAGGAGELFF.

This clone was seen a single time. The chain carries TRBV27 and TRBJ1-6, with TRBD1 matching over 7 bases. The V and J ends lost 6 bases and 6 bases, in that order; junction bases with no gene match: 11. Per the germline V gene, CDR1 is MNHEY and CDR2 is SMNVEV (reference sequence). This CDR3 spans 16 amino acids. CDR3 protein: CASRIKKGQPNSPLHF. In DNA, the CDR3 is TGTGCCAGCAGGATTAAGAAGGGACAGCCTAATTCACCCCTCCACTTT.

This chain uses TRBV5-4 with TRBJ2-7, with D possibly matching TRBD1 (6 bases). Germline-derived CDR1 and CDR2 are SGHNT and YYREEE (reference sequence). This CDR3 has 19 amino acids. V was trimmed by 5 bases and J by 4 bases, leaving 31 bases between them. The CDR3 nucleotides read TGTGCCAGCAGTCAGAGGGCAGGGGACACGCCTCGGGTTGATTACGAGCAGTACTTC. It encodes CASSQRAGDTPRVDYEQYF.

The chain has TRBV6-5 and TRBJ1-5; 8 bases line up with TRBD1. Looked up from germline, CDR1 is MNHEY and CDR2 is SVGAGI. CDR3 length: 14 residues. Unmatched junction bases numbered 5, after V lost 5 bases and J lost 5 bases. The CDR3, as DNA: TGTGCCAGCAGTCCGGGACAGGCGTATCAGCCCCAGCATTTT. Protein product: CASSPGQAYQPQHF.

The chain links TRBV6-6 to TRBJ2-1; D unclear. Germline V gene sequence: CDR1 MNHNY, CDR2 SVGAGI (reference sequence). The CDR3 length is 14 residues. V was pared by 6 bases and J by 3 bases, with 12 bases between. The CDR3 reads CASSPQSNYNEQFF. The CDR3 coding sequence is TGTGCCAGCAGCCCCCAATCCAACTACAATGAGCAGTTCTTC.

The chain has TRBV9 and TRBJ2-7; 14 nucleotides line up with TRBD2. CDR3 size: 14 residues. Per the germline V gene, CDR1 is SGDLS and CDR2 is YYNGEE. Trimming removed 6 bases from V and 6 bases from J; junction bases left unmatched: 5. This CDR3 is CASKLGLAGGEQYF. The CDR3 coding sequence is TGTGCCAGCAAACTCGGACTAGCGGGAGGCGAGCAGTACTTC.

This clone was observed a single time. The chain employs TRBV7-3 and TRBJ2-3; 9 positions match TRBD2. V gave up 8 bases and J gave up 5 bases; unmatched junction bases: 11. Per the germline V gene, CDR1 is SGHTA and CDR2 is FQGTGA. The CDR3 has 15 residues. The DNA of the CDR3 is TGTGCCAGCGCGGGAGGCGGGGGGGGTGGAGATACGCAGTATTTT. Protein sequence: CASAGGGGGGDTQYF.

The gene calls are TRBV6-5 and TRBJ1-2; D unresolved. The germline V and J ends were trimmed by 7 bases and 3 bases, with 6 bases remaining between them. The CDR3 length is 11 residues. Germline V gene data show CDR1 as MNHEY and CDR2 as SVGAGI. The CDR3: CASTSDYGYTF. CDR3 coding DNA: TGTGCCAGCACCTCGGACTATGGCTACACCTTC.

The rearrangement joins TRBV15 to TRBJ2-5; TRBD2 matches 7 bases. CDR1 LNHNV and CDR2 YYDKDF come from the germline V gene (reference sequence). The CDR3 is 16 amino acids. V was pared by 0 bases and J by 5 bases, with 9 bases of the junction left unmatched. CDR3 protein: CATSRDAGVPWETQYF. The CDR3, as DNA: TGTGCCACCAGCAGAGATGCGGGGGTGCCTTGGGAGACCCAGTACTTC.

The chain recombines TRBV6-1 with TRBJ2-2; weak D call: TRBD1 (5 bases). With 2 bases removed from V and 1 base from J, the gap between germline ends came to 8 bases. This CDR3 comprises 15 residues. Germline values: CDR1 MNHNS, CDR2 SASEGT. In nucleotides, the CDR3 is TGTGCCAGCAGTGAATTAGGGGTGAACACCGGGGAGCTGTTTTTT. Translating gives CASSELGVNTGELFF.